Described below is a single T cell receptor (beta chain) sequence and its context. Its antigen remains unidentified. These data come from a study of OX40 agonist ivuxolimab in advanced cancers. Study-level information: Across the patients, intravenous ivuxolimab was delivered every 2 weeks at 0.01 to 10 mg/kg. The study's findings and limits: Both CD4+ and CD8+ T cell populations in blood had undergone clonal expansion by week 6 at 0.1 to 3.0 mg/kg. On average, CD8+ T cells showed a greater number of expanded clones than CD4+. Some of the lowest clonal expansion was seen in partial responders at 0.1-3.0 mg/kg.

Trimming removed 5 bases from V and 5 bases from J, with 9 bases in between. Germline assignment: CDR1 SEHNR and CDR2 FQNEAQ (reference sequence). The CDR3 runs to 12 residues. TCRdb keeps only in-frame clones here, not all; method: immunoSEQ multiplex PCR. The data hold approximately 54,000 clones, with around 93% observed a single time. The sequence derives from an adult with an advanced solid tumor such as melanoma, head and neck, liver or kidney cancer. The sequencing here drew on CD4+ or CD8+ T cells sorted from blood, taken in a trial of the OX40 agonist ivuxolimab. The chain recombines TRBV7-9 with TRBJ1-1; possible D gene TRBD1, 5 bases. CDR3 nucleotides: TGTGCCAGCAGCCCGGGGGGGACTGAAGCTTTCTTT. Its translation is CASSPGGTEAFF.